The clone carrying this TCR beta chain was seen only a few times. Its matching antigen is unknown. The data belong to a study of T cell repertoires in cytomegalovirus infection. Study in general: CMV epitopes used comprised recently identified HLA-C-restricted ones and well-studied HLA-B-restricted ones. TCR beta signatures that were public indicated CMV infection and matching HLA type.

TCRdb used MiXCR to reprocess the reads, holding one entry per CDR3 protein. In the table there are 830,000 or so distinct CDR3 sequences, less than 35% of which are singletons. Regarding the study as a whole: Dominating the ex vivo response were TCR beta clonotypes that were CMV-specific and HLA-C-restricted. Cumulative frequency of public TCR beta families picked out carriers of CMV plus the relevant HLA.

The specimen was cultured CD8+ T cells from PBMCs, collected from culture after CMV antigen stimulation. The source of this sequence is a human donor in good health (CMV status not recorded). Some clones in this sample may be carry-over from other donors' samples.

Here the CDR3 reads CASSPLTVPNYGYTF. CDR3 DNA sequence: TGTGCCAGCAGCCCTCTGACAGTACCTAACTATGGCTACACCTTC. The J gene is TRBJ1-2, the V gene TRBV5-4; perhaps TRBD1 as D (5 bases). Germline-derived CDR1 and CDR2 are SGHNT and YYREEE (reference sequence). This CDR3 spans 15 amino acids. Trimming cost V 4 bases and J 0 bases, with 13 bases left between them. The whole variable domain, filled in from reference TRBV5-4 and TRBJ1-2, reads ETGVTQSPTHLIKTRGQQVTLRCSSQSGHNTVSWYQQALGQGPQFIFQYYREEENGRGNFPPRFSGLQFPNYSSELNVNALELDDSALYLCASSPLTVPNYGYTFGSGTRLTVV.